This T cell receptor (beta chain) is drawn from a study of cytomegalovirus exposure and HLA in healthy donors. Study-wide results and caveats: Relative to the approximately 680-donor mean, N-insertions were reportedly fewer in an Asian-associated ancestry cluster in a later analysis.

Comments on this clone: Its antigen is undetermined.

Primers: 60 Vbeta forward and 13 Jbeta reverse. TCRdb's copy holds only in-frame clones and misses some; the assay was immunoSEQ multiplex PCR. Among roughly 160,000 clones listed, 85% were seen once. V was pared by 0 bases and J by 3 bases, with 7 bases of the junction left unmatched. This CDR3 is 18 amino acids long. The germline V gene has CDR1 LNHDA and CDR2 SQIVND (reference sequence). The clonotype originates from a boy aged 2 to 10 in good health and CMV-seronegative. Sequences were obtained from PBMCs. The chain has TRBV19 and TRBJ2-4, with 11 nucleotides matching TRBD2. CDR3 residues: CASSIDRLAGLGKNIQYF. CDR3 nucleotides: TGTGCCAGTAGTATAGACAGACTAGCGGGACTGGGCAAAAACATTCAGTACTTC. The complete variable domain, with remaining parts taken from reference TRBV19 and TRBJ2-4, reads DGGITQSPKYLFRKEGQNVTLSCEQNLNHDAMYWYRQDPGQGLRLIYYSQIVNDFQKGDIAEGYSVSREKKESFPLTVTSAQKNPTAFYLCASSIDRLAGLGKNIQYFGAGTRLSVL.